Below, 15 T cell receptor beta chains from the same sample are listed, as sequenced in a study of tumor and adjacent non-tumor tissue in lung cancer (dated by TCRdb to the late 2010s). The receptor library was made with multiplex PCR. The run used an Illumina HiSeq 2500. Following protocols modified from ARM-PCR, the researchers constructed TCRbeta libraries through three rounds of nested PCR with primers (Table S4). Using fastp trimming at Q25 and MiXCR clonotype assembly, TCRdb reanalyzed the public sequencing data and kept in-frame beta chains. Each entry merges the rows of one CDR3 protein and shows their most common DNA and genes. The sample data list 55,000 to 70,000 distinct CDR3 sequences, and 50% to 60% of these were observed just once. The ten largest account for over 20% of the sample. Bulk unsorted tissue served as the source for RNA extraction, and RNA quality was assessed using a NanoDrop ND-1000 and an Agilent 2100.

Sequenced sample: lung tumor tissue. These receptors were collected from a man aged 45-65 years with non-small cell lung cancer.

The CDR3 nucleotides are TGCGCCAGCAGTGGGAGCTCTTCGGAGGCGGGTGTTTCGACAGATACGCAGTATTTT. Amino acid sequence: CASSGSSSEAGVSTDTQYF. The chain has TRBV10-2 and TRBJ2-3; possibly TRBD2 for D (5 bases). V was cut by 4 bases and J by 3 bases, with 26 bases left in between. Germline V lookup: CDR1 WSHSY, CDR2 SAAADI. The CDR3 is 19 residues long.

In this sample, this clonotype turned up many times. This chain's CDR3 is CSVESGGLGYTF. The CDR3 region has the DNA TGCAGCGTTGAATCAGGGGGCTTAGGCTACACCTTC. This chain uses TRBV29-1 with TRBJ1-2; 8 bases map to TRBD1. Looked up from germline, CDR1 is SQVTM and CDR2 is ANQGSEA. The ends lost 2 bases at V and 8 bases at J; junction bases unmatched: 4. This CDR3 spans 12 amino acids.

In the case of this clonotype: An end of the junction differs from the germline gene, which may be a read error. The genes are TRBV5-6 and TRBJ2-1; 9 bases agree with TRBD2. The CDR3 is made up of 16 amino acids. CDR1 and CDR2 from the germline V gene are SGHDT and YYEEEE. CDR3 DNA: TGTGCCAGCTCCGGACTAGCGAGCCGCTCCTACAGTGAGCAGTTCTTC. Translation: CASSGLASRSYSEQFF.

On this clonotype: This may stem from a read error, because a much larger clone lies one nucleotide away. This sequence joins TRBV5-5 and TRBJ2-1; TRBD1 matches at 8 bases. The length of the CDR3 is 16 residues. Germline V gives CDR1 SGHKS, CDR2 YYEKEE (reference sequence). CDR3 coding DNA: TGTGTCAGCAGCTTGGCGATCGGGACAGGCGGGAATGAGCAGTTCTTC. Protein sequence: CVSSLAIGTGGNEQFF.

On this clonotype: The junction shows a germline mismatch at one end, possibly a read error. The rearrangement joins TRBV19 to TRBJ2-1, with 8 bases that match TRBD1. The CDR3 runs to 15 residues. Germline lookup yields CDR1 LNHDA and CDR2 SQIVND (reference sequence). The CDR3 coding sequence is TGTGCCAGAAGTATCCGAAAACAGGGGGGCGATGAGCAGTTCTTC. Protein: CARSIRKQGGDEQFF.

This clonotype occurred many times. The chain employs TRBV20-1 and TRBJ1-5; D may be TRBD1 (5 bases). Deletions cut 0 bases from V and 5 bases from J, with 8 bases between. The CDR3 runs to 13 residues. The germline gives CDR1 DFQATT, CDR2 SNEGSKA (reference sequence). The CDR3 region is CSARDQGDQPQHF. The CDR3 nucleotides are TGCAGTGCTAGAGATCAGGGAGATCAGCCCCAGCATTTT.

In the case of this clonotype: A read error is likely, as this CDR3 ends without the conserved phenylalanine or tryptophan. The DNA is omitted, as the CDR3 cannot be located on it reliably, and the CDR3 follows TCRdb's listing. The chain has TRBV4-1 and TRBJ1-1; TRBD1, as called in the table, went unchecked against the DNA. The CDR3 numbers 15 amino acids, ends counted. The V gene's germline CDR1 is MGHRA and CDR2 YSYEKL. The CDR3: CASSQGDSMNTEVFL.

With respect to this clonotype: One end of the junction does not line up with germline, which may come from a read error. This rearrangement joins TRBV10-2 to TRBJ2-5; D may be TRBD2 (6 bases). The CDR3 runs 14 residues. Germline V gene sequence: CDR1 WSHSY, CDR2 SAAADI. The CDR3 DNA reads TGCGCGAGCAGGCTTTCGGGAGTGCAAGAGACCCAGTACTTC. It specifies CASRLSGVQETQYF.

As for this clonotype: This is likely a read error, given that the CDR3 carries no conserved phenylalanine or tryptophan at its end. It is unclear where the CDR3 begins or ends on the DNA, so no DNA is shown, and the CDR3 is as TCRdb lists it. This sequence joins TRBV4-2 and TRBJ2-6. Termini included, the CDR3 measures 16 amino acids. Germline values: CDR1 LGHNA, CDR2 YNFKEQ. CDR3 residues: CASSQVQGSGANVLSY.

The chain uses TRBV11-1 and TRBJ2-2; no firm D call. The V and J ends lost 4 bases and 9 bases respectively, with 18 bases between them. The V gene's germline CDR1 is SGHAT and CDR2 FQDESV (reference sequence). This CDR3 has 15 residues. This chain's CDR3 is CASSSRAIGTWELFF. In nucleotides, the CDR3 is TGTGCCAGCAGCTCCCGGGCAATAGGAACCTGGGAGCTGTTTTTT.

Note on this clonotype: One junction end does not reproduce the germline sequence, and a read error may be involved. The V and J genes are TRBV6-1 and TRBJ2-5; 7 bases fit TRBD2. This CDR3 is built from 14 residues. Germline V gives CDR1 MNHNS, CDR2 SASEGT. The CDR3 nucleotides read TGCGCCAGCACCGAAAGAGGGAGGGAAAAGACCCAGTACTTC. Encoded protein: CASTERGREKTQYF.

In its sample, this clonotype was seen many times. V usage is TRBV29-1 and J usage is TRBJ2-3; 7 bases match TRBD2. V shed 4 bases, J shed 0 bases, and the junction held 10 bases outside the gene matches. The CDR3 contains 16 residues. From germline, CDR1 is SQVTM and CDR2 ANQGSEA. This chain's CDR3 is CSVGGRGGRSTDTQYF. The CDR3 bases are TGCAGCGTTGGGGGACGGGGAGGGAGGAGCACAGATACGCAGTATTTT.

A word on this clonotype: The junction departs from the called germline gene at one end, perhaps through a read error. This chain uses TRBV29-1 with TRBJ1-2; TRBD1 aligns across 7 bases. The CDR3 runs 13 residues. The germline gives CDR1 SQVTM, CDR2 ANQGSEA. This chain's CDR3 is CSVEESRGYGYTF. CDR3 bases: TGCAGCGTCGAAGAGAGCAGGGGGTATGGCTACACCTTC.

This clonotype was counted a single time. This may be a read error, as it is one base from a much larger clone. The V and J genes are TRBV5-4 and TRBJ2-7; 9 nucleotides match TRBD2. CDR1 is SGHNT, CDR2 YYREEE, per germline (reference sequence). The CDR3 is made up of 15 amino acids. The CDR3 DNA reads TGTGCCAACAGCGCTAGTGCGGGAGGGTCCTACGAGCAGTACTTC. Amino acids: CANSASAGGSYEQYF.

The chain has TRBV12-3 or TRBV12-4 and TRBJ2-2, with D uncertain. V was trimmed by 10 bases and J by 3 bases, leaving 15 bases between them. This CDR3 region has 14 residues. CDR3 in DNA: TGTGCCAACACCGTACAGTGTTACACCGGGGAGCTGTTTTTT. Translation gives CANTVQCYTGELFF.